This passage covers 7 T cell receptor beta chains from one sample sequenced in a study of cytomegalovirus exposure and HLA in healthy donors. PCR amplification relied on 60 Vbeta primers (plus 13 Jbeta primers). Here immunoSEQ multiplex PCR was the method, and the copy in TCRdb shows in-frame clones only, minus some. The sample holds tens of thousands of clones, roughly four fifths seen once. The specimen was PBMCs. The receptors originated from a male donor in good health and CMV-seropositive.

This clone occurred a few times. The V gene is TRBV5-4, the J gene TRBJ2-5; D is possibly TRBD2 (5 bases). This CDR3 is built from 13 residues. V lost 4 bases and J lost 2, with 9 bases in between. CDR1 is SGHNT and CDR2 is YYREEE in the germline V gene (reference sequence). CDR3 amino acids: CASSNRDQETQYF. The CDR3 bases are TGTGCCAGCAGCAACCGGGATCAAGAGACCCAGTACTTC.

This chain uses TRBV19 with TRBJ2-5, with D possibly matching TRBD1 (6 bases). Germline CDR1 reads LNHDA; CDR2 reads SQIVND (reference sequence). V dropped 4 bases and J dropped 7 bases, with 19 bases sitting between them. CDR3 length equals 15 residues. The CDR3 DNA is TGTGCCAGTAGTACCTCCGGGACACTTGCCTGGACCCAGTACTTC. It yields the protein CASSTSGTLAWTQYF. Full variable domain (missing parts from reference TRBV19 and TRBJ2-5): DGGITQSPKYLFRKEGQNVTLSCEQNLNHDAMYWYRQDPGQGLRLIYYSQIVNDFQKGDIAEGYSVSREKKESFPLTVTSAQKNPTAFYLCASSTSGTLAWTQYFGPGTRLLVL.

Comment on this clone: One junction end does not reproduce the germline sequence, and a read error may be involved. V usage is TRBV7-9 and J usage is TRBJ2-1; 7 bases fit TRBD2. Germline assignment: CDR1 SEHNR and CDR2 FQNEAQ (reference sequence). This CDR3 is 15 amino acids long. The CDR3 DNA is TGTTCCAGCAGCGAGTGGGCGGGGGTTAACAATGAGCAGTTCTTC. Protein: CSSSEWAGVNNEQFF.

The rearrangement links TRBV30 to TRBJ1-2; D is ambiguous. Germline V lookup: CDR1 GTSNPN, CDR2 SVGIG (reference sequence). The CDR3 runs 13 residues. V lost 3 bases, J lost 4 bases, and 12 bases lay in between. DNA of the CDR3: TGTGCCTGGAGCGACGCGGGCGGCTATGGCTACACCTTC. It yields the protein CAWSDAGGYGYTF.

The chain recombines TRBV6-6 with TRBJ2-7; 9 bases agree with TRBD1. Germline CDR1 reads MNHNY; CDR2 reads SVGAGI (reference sequence). The CDR3 has 16 residues. V was clipped by 2 bases and J by 7 bases; unmatched bases: 12. CDR3 region: CASSYILGTGLGEQYF. CDR3 nucleotide sequence: TGTGCCAGCAGTTACATATTAGGGACAGGGTTGGGGGAGCAGTACTTC.

The chain combines TRBV4-1 with TRBJ2-5; possible D gene TRBD2, 6 bases. Gene TRBJ2-7 matches the end of the DNA better, so the J call may be wrong. This CDR3 contains 14 residues. Germline V gene data show CDR1 as MGHRA and CDR2 as YSYEKL. The CDR3 region has the DNA TGCGCCAGCAGCTCCATCGGGAGCTCCTACGAGCAGTACTTC. The encoded protein is CASSSIGSSYEQYF.

V is TRBV27 and J is TRBJ2-1, with 12 bases lining up with TRBD2. The J segment lost 3 bases and the V segment lost 3 bases, leaving 9 bases of the junction unmatched. Per the germline V gene, CDR1 is MNHEY and CDR2 is SMNVEV (reference sequence). The length of the CDR3 is 18 residues. The CDR3 loop reads CASSFSASGRASYNEQFF. CDR3 sequence (DNA): TGTGCCAGCAGTTTTTCGGCTAGCGGGAGGGCCAGCTACAATGAGCAGTTCTTC.